The sequence of this TCR beta chain was determined in a study of chronic HIV infection and antiretroviral therapy. MiXCR, applied by TCRdb to the 5' RACE reads, yields one record per CDR3 protein. The table lists 40,000 to 50,000 distinct CDR3 sequences, roughly 19% of them singletons. The CDR3 length is 18 residues. After removal of 4 bases from V and 4 bases from J, the junction contained 9 bases not matched to a gene. CDR1 and CDR2 from the germline V gene are LGHNA and YNFKEQ. The clonotype originates from an adult who had HIV and had not received antiretroviral therapy, or was an uninfected healthy control (not recorded which). Sequenced sample: peripheral blood. The chain uses TRBV4-2 and TRBJ2-2, with TRBD2 matching 13 bases. DNA for the CDR3: TGTGCCAGCAGCCCAAGGACTAGCGGGAGTGGTAGCACCGGGGAGCTGTTTTTT. This encodes CASSPRTSGSGSTGELFF.